This TCR beta chain was sequenced during a study of cytomegalovirus exposure and HLA in healthy donors. The CDR3 extends over 12 amino acids. The germline V gene encodes CDR1 MNHEY and CDR2 SVGAGI. V gave up 7 bases and J gave up 7 bases, with 13 bases separating them. Study-level findings and limits: There were three CMV-associated chains whose specificity for CMV antigens was confirmed in vitro.

The PCR contained 60 Vbeta and 13 Jbeta primers. Sequencing used immunoSEQ multiplex PCR; TCRdb keeps in-frame clones, though not all of them. The profile shows about 130,000 clones, over 80% of them singletons. Worth noting for this clone: Its matching antigen is unknown.

The chain links TRBV6-5 to TRBJ1-2; possible D gene TRBD1, 6 bases. This TCR derives from a man younger than 35 in good health and CMV-seropositive. Source material: PBMCs. This chain's CDR3 is CASTPTGRGYTF. CDR3 nucleotides: TGTGCCAGCACCCCGACAGGACGTGGCTACACCTTC.